The following is a T cell receptor beta chain sequence with its context. The Seattle site enrolled patients during active infection and followed them longitudinally. In the original processing: Estimated nucleated cell counts came from reference gene primer amplification. Measured with immunoSEQ multiplex PCR; TCRdb has only the in-frame clones, and not every one. Clonal size and the V and J genes are those of that table, whereas D and trimming came from the DNA. The table shows tens of thousands of clones, with more than 75% occurring only once. With 3 bases removed from V and 0 bases from J, the gap between germline ends came to 13 bases. The CDR3 contains 16 residues. Germline values: CDR1 MNHEY, CDR2 SVGAGI. The data were taken from a study of blood T cell repertoires in COVID-19. Overall study: The United States, Italy and Spain were the sources of the acute and convalescent COVID-19 samples. Sample material is recorded as cDNA or gDNA derived from T cells, B-cell-depleted T cells, or PBMCs.

The sample comprised peripheral blood. The TCR comes from a man aged 60-69 years with COVID-19, enrolled during active disease. This chain connects TRBV6-5 to TRBJ2-3; TRBD1 might be the D (6 bases). The CDR3 spells CASSYLGHFSTDTQYF. The CDR3 nucleotides are TGTGCCAGCAGTTATTTGGGACACTTTAGCACAGATACGCAGTATTTT.